The source of this TCR beta chain is a study of blood T cell repertoires in COVID-19. Turning to the study itself: In each case, the material was cDNA or gDNA derived from T cells, B-cell-depleted T cells, or PBMCs.

Germline CDR1 and CDR2: MNHEY and SVGEGT. CDR3 length: 13 residues. V was pared by 5 bases and J by 2 bases, with 10 bases between. As originally analysed: By means of reference gene primer amplification, nucleated cell counts were estimated. TCRdb's table, derived via immunoSEQ multiplex PCR, lists solely in-frame clones and lacks some. D and trimming come from the DNA, and the V and J calls and clone size come from that table. The data hold approximately 60,000 clones, with roughly 80% observed a single time. This clone was recorded a few times. Sequenced material: peripheral blood. The TCR originated in a man in his 60s with COVID-19, enrolled during active disease. This chain connects TRBV6-2 or TRBV6-3 to TRBJ2-7; a possible D gene is TRBD1 (6 bases). The CDR3 DNA follows: TGTGCCAGCAGTCGACAGGTTACCTACGAGCAGTACTTC. This encodes CASSRQVTYEQYF.